This TCR beta chain was observed in a study of shared clonotypes between healthy human individuals. CDR3 size: 14 residues. J lost 5 bases, V lost 8 bases, and 10 bases had no gene match. The germline CDR1 and CDR2 sequences are LNHDA and SQIVND (reference sequence). Nashville, Tennessee was home to all donors, each a Caucasian adult. CD4+ cell separation produced CD45RA+ naive and CD45RA-negative memory subsets. Generated by immunoSEQ multiplex PCR, the TCRdb table keeps only in-frame clones and is missing some. The table includes about 1.5 million clones, under 99% detected once. The chain joins TRBV19 to TRBJ2-5, with TRBD2 matching over 8 bases. The TCR originated in a man in his thirties or forties in good health. Sequencing was performed on naive CD4+ T cells sorted from blood. The subset: CD45RA+ positively selected. The CDR3 nucleotides read TGTGCCAGTTCCGAGCGGGAGATGGTCGAGACCCAGTACTTC. Its protein product is CASSEREMVETQYF. Looking up the rest from reference TRBV19 and TRBJ2-5 gives the full variable domain: DGGITQSPKYLFRKEGQNVTLSCEQNLNHDAMYWYRQDPGQGLRLIYYSQIVNDFQKGDIAEGYSVSREKKESFPLTVTSAQKNPTAFYLCASSEREMVETQYFGPGTRLLVL.